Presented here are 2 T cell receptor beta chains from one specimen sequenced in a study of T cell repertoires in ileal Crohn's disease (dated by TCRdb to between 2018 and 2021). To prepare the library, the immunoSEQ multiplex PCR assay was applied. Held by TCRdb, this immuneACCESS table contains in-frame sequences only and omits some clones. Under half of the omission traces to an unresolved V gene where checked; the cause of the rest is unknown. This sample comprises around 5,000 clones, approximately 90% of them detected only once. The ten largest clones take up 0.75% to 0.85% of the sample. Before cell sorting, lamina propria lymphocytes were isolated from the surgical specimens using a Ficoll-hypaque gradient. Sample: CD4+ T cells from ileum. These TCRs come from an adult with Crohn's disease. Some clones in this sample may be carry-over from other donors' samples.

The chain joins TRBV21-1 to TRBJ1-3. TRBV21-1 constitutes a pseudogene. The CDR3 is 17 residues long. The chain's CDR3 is CASSDQILQHARNTIYF. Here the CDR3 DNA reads TGTGCCAGCAGCGATCAGATACTACAACACGCACGAAACACCATATATTTT.

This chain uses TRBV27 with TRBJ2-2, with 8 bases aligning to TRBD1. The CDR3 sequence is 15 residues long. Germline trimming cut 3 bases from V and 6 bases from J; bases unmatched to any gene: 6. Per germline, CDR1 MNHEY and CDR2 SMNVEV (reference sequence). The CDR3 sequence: CASSFYQGAAGELFF. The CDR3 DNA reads TGTGCCAGCAGTTTCTATCAGGGGGCGGCCGGGGAGCTGTTTTTT.